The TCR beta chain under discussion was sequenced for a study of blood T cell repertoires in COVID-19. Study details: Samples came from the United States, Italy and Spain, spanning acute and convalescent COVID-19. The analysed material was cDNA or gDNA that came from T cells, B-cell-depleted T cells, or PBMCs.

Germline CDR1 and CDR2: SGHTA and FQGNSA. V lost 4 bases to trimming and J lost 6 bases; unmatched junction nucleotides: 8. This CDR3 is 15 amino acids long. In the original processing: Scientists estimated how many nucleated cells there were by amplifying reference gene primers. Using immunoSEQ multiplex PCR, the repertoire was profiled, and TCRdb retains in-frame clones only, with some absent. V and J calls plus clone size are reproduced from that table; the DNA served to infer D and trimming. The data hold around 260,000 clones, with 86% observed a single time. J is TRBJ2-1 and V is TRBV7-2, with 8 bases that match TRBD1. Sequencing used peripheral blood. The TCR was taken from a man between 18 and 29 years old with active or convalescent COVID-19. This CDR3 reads CASSYGQGTGNEQFF. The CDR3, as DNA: TGTGCCAGCAGCTACGGACAGGGAACGGGCAATGAGCAGTTCTTC.